A selection of T cell receptor beta chains follows, all from one sample in a study of cytomegalovirus exposure and HLA in healthy donors. Profiled with immunoSEQ multiplex PCR; TCRdb holds only in-frame clones, not every one. The sample lists 110,000 to 150,000 clones; just under 85% were seen once. The material sequenced was PBMCs. Receptors originate from a woman in her fifties or sixties in good health and CMV-seropositive. CDR3s include the opening cysteine and the closing phenylalanine or tryptophan. The D gene is left open where the match is weak. A row's size may be missing; if present it is once, few, many or a size class.

v_call	j_call	clone_size	d_call	cdr3_aa	cdr3_nt
TRBV19	TRBJ2-3	.	.	CASSSLAPRSDTQYF	TGTGCCAGTAGTTCCTTAGCGCCCAGGAGCGATACGCAGTATTTT
TRBV9	TRBJ2-7	.	TRBD2	CASSVGLHSYEQYF	TGTGCCAGCAGCGTGGGACTACATTCCTACGAGCAGTACTTC
TRBV20-1	TRBJ2-1	.	.	CSASAANEQFF	TGCAGTGCTAGTGCCGCGAATGAGCAGTTCTTC
TRBV7-9	TRBJ2-7	once	.	CASSPSMGRSYEQYF	TGTGCCAGCAGCCCTAGCATGGGCCGCTCCTACGAGCAGTACTTC
TRBV7-2	TRBJ1-2	.	TRBD1	CASSLRQGENYGYTF	TGTGCCAGCAGCTTACGACAGGGTGAAAACTATGGCTACACCTTC
TRBV27	TRBJ1-5	.	.	CASSFRGIQPQHF	TGTGCCAGCAGTTTCAGAGGGATCCAGCCCCAGCATTTT
TRBV7-3	TRBJ2-1	.	TRBD1	CASSGPGQGVHEQFF	TGTGCCAGCAGCGGACCGGGACAGGGGGTCCATGAGCAGTTCTTC
TRBV10-3	TRBJ2-2	.	TRBD2	CAISESKGLAGSNTGELFF	TGTGCCATCAGTGAGTCGAAGGGGCTAGCGGGATCGAACACCGGGGAGCTGTTTTTT
TRBV28	TRBJ1-2	.	.	CAVRVGGDYGYTF	TGTGCCGTCCGAGTTGGGGGGGACTATGGCTACACCTTC
TRBV15	TRBJ1-5	.	.	CATSRGGTSNQPQHF	TGTGCCACCAGCAGAGGGGGGACTTCGAATCAGCCCCAGCATTTT
TRBV4-2	TRBJ2-2	.	.	CASSQLVVVEQSNTGELFF	TGTGCCAGCAGCCAATTGGTCGTCGTAGAGCAATCGAACACCGGGGAGCTGTTTTTT
TRBV7-2	TRBJ2-1	.	TRBD2	CASSLSGGNYNEQFF	TGTGCCAGCTCCCTTAGCGGGGGGAACTACAATGAGCAGTTCTTC
TRBV7-3	TRBJ2-2	.	TRBD2	CASSPKTGGGTGELFF	TGTGCCAGCAGCCCTAAGACTGGCGGGGGCACCGGGGAGCTGTTTTTT
TRBV19	TRBJ2-7	.	.	CASSMTPGQGTYEQYF	TGTGCCAGTAGTATGACCCCTGGCCAGGGCACTTACGAGCAGTACTTC
TRBV2	TRBJ2-6	.	.	CASRDDPGGANVLTF	TGTGCCAGCAGGGACGACCCGGGGGGGGCCAACGTCCTGACTTTC
TRBV27	TRBJ2-5	.	.	CASSFLEGETQYF	TGTGCCAGCAGTTTCCTCGAGGGAGAGACCCAGTACTTC
TRBV30	TRBJ1-2	.	TRBD1	CAWTPGGLHGYTF	TGTGCCTGGACCCCAGGGGGCTTGCATGGCTACACCTTC
TRBV5-6	TRBJ1-1	.	TRBD1	CASSLRQGTEAFF	TGTGCCAGCAGCCTTCGACAGGGCACTGAAGCTTTCTTT
TRBV29-1	TRBJ1-3	.	.	CSARTGNTIYF	TGCAGCGCTAGGACTGGAAACACCATATATTTT
TRBV4-1	TRBJ2-5	.	TRBD1	CASGSARGGGEETQYF	TGCGCCAGCGGATCCGCGAGAGGGGGCGGCGAAGAGACCCAGTACTTC